This T cell receptor (beta chain) was captured by sequencing in a study of T cell responses to AZD1222 COVID-19 vaccine. Study observations and caveats: Donors in the cohort were predominantly white British and more often female, and clonal diversity was possibly underestimated. Dominant CD4 TCR responses targeted spike regions 160-218 and 743-854. Repertoires were obtained only post-peak T cell response. Increases in Spike-specific TCR breadth and depth were seen after two AZD1222 doses.

As regards this clone: Its antigen is not identified.

The CDR3 is 14 amino acids. Sequencing was performed with immunoSEQ multiplex PCR; in TCRdb, only in-frame clones are kept and a portion is missing. The table lists 150,000 to 200,000 clones, around 92% of them singletons. Sequenced here: peripheral blood, sampled on day 0 of AZD1222 vaccination. The TCR was taken from an adult in good health. This sequence joins TRBV21-1 and TRBJ1-2; TRBD1 is the table's D call and was not checked against the DNA. TRBV21-1 has pseudogene status. As DNA, the CDR3 is TGTGCCAGCAGCAAATCGGGACAGCACTATGGCTACACCTTC. It encodes CASSKSGQHYGYTF.